The clone carrying this TCR beta chain was seen only a few times. The target antigen is unknown. This sample was included in a study of vaccination and CD4 T cells after COVID-19. Across the whole study: Six males and four females constituted the convalescent cohort, two of whom were Hispanic. Participants were administered two doses of either the BNT162b2 or the mRNA-1273 vaccine.

Sequenced with the Oncomine TCR Beta short-read assay was DNA taken from cultured CD4+ T cells. One entry per CDR3 protein results from TCRdb running MiXCR on the PCR reads. The table lists more than 9,500 distinct CDR3 sequences, less than 55% of them singletons. The CDR3 has 14 residues. In germline, CDR1 is SGHDT, CDR2 YYEEEE. The ends were cut back, 4 bases at V and 3 bases at J, with 14 bases in the middle. The sample's treatment: approximately nine-day PBMC culture with coronavirus spike peptide pools or control peptides (ViraFEST assay). Cell culture was performed with 2.2 million or so PBMCs per well in the presence of 7.5 to 10 IU/ml IL-2 and 10 ug/ml peptide pools. Findings and caveats of the study: From a median of roughly 21 to 38, SARS-CoV-2-reactive clonotypes increased, though not significantly.

The V call is TRBV5-6, the J call TRBJ2-7; unclear D gene. The starting material was cultured CD4+ T cells from blood, obtained after SARS-CoV-2 vaccination. The source of this sequence is a human donor with COVID-19. CDR3 DNA: TGTGCCAGCAGCATACGGGCCTTGGGCTACGAGCAGTACTTC. This sequence encodes CASSIRALGYEQYF.